This paragraph reports one T cell receptor (beta chain). The target antigen is unknown. CD4+ T cells from unexposed donors were obtained before the COVID-19 pandemic (2011-2018). CD4+ T cells were isolated from the cells after 10 days of culture. The sample is drawn from a study of CD4 T cells in relation to SARS-CoV-2 and coronaviruses. Across the study: The HLA restriction of the shared crossreactive spike epitopes was mapped.

The V gene end was trimmed by 7 bases and the J gene end by 2 bases; junction bases not matched to a gene: 12. The CDR3 spans 16 residues. Germline V gives CDR1 MNHNY, CDR2 SVGAGI (reference sequence). Data came from immunoSEQ multiplex PCR; TCRdb stores just in-frame clones and leaves some out. The sample lists roughly 20,000 clones; about 60% were seen once. Findings and caveats of the study: Crossreactive clones expanded significantly less to SARS-CoV-2 than monoreactive clones.

This TCR came from a human donor in good health. The specimen was CD4+ T cells from PBMCs, cultured in vitro. V gene TRBV6-6 combines with J gene TRBJ2-3; 7 nucleotides align to TRBD1. The CDR3 loop reads CASTPGQIRITDTQYF. The CDR3 DNA is TGTGCCAGCACCCCGGGACAGATAAGGATCACAGATACGCAGTATTTT.